This is a list of T cell receptor beta chains from one sample in a study of graft-versus-host responses after intestinal transplantation. Repertoires were generated with immunoSEQ multiplex PCR, while TCRdb's copy carries only in-frame clones and drops some. The sample gives over 75,000 clones, 86% of which show up once; roughly 1.4% is in the top ten. This specimen consisted of PBMCs, obtained 255 days after intestinal transplant. These receptors were collected from a human patient who received an intestinal transplant, so some T cells may come from the graft donor. The CDR3 runs from the conserved cysteine through the conserved F or W. Fields, in order: J gene, clone size, V gene, D gene, CDR3 DNA, CDR3 protein. The D gene is left open where the match is weak. Size is stated for part of the rows, as once, few or many counts, or as a class when the clone is expanded.

>TRBJ1-2|-|TRBV16|TRBD1
TGTGCCAGCAGCCAATCGGGGACAGGGGGCTCCTATGGCTACACCTTC
CASSQSGTGGSYGYTF
>TRBJ1-1|few|TRBV6-4|-
TGTGCCAGCAGCCGATCGGAGAACACTGAAGCTTTCTTT
CASSRSENTEAFF
>TRBJ2-1|-|TRBV6-1|TRBD2
TGTGCCAGCAGTGAACAAACCCGGGACTACCTTCTGAGGGGATACAATGAGCAGTTCTTC
CASSEQTRDYLLRGYNEQFF
>TRBJ2-3|-|TRBV19|-
TGTGCCAGTAGTATTGGGGACAGCACAGATACGCAGTATTTT
CASSIGDSTDTQYF
>TRBJ1-3|many|TRBV27|-
TGTGCCAGCAGTTTCACAGGGGGAAACACCATATATTTT
CASSFTGGNTIYF
>TRBJ2-7|-|TRBV5-5|TRBD2
TGTGCCAGCAGCTGGACTAGCGGGACCGTCCACGAGCAGTACTTC
CASSWTSGTVHEQYF
>TRBJ1-1|once|TRBV11-2|-
TGTGCCAGCAGCTTACAGTTCCCTGAAGCTTTCTTT
CASSLQFPEAFF
>TRBJ2-7|-|TRBV5-1|TRBD2
TGCGCCAGCAGCACGTCCCCCCTTGGACTAGGTACTAATGAGCAGTACTTC
CASSTSPLGLGTNEQYF
>TRBJ2-1|-|TRBV6-5|-
TGTGCCAGCAGTTATAGCTCCTACAATGAGCAGTTCTTC
CASSYSSYNEQFF
>TRBJ2-3|few|TRBV6-6|-
TGTGCCACCCGGGTCACAGATACGCAGTATTTT
CATRVTDTQYF
>TRBJ1-2|-|TRBV18|-
TGTGCCAGCTCACCACCGAGCGGGGGGACTAACTATGGCTACACCTTC
CASSPPSGGTNYGYTF
>TRBJ2-3|-|TRBV5-5|-
TGTGCCAGCAGCCCGAAAACGACCGATACGCAGTATTTT
CASSPKTTDTQYF